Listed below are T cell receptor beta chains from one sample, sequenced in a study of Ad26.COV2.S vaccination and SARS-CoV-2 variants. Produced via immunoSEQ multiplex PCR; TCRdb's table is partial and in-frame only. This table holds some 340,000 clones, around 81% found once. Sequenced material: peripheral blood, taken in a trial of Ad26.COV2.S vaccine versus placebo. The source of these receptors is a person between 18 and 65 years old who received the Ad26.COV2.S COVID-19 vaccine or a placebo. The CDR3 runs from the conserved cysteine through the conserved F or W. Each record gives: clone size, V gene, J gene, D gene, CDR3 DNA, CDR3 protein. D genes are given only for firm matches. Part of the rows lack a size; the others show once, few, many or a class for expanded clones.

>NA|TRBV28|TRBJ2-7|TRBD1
TGTGCCAGCACCGAAAGGGGACAGCGATCCTACGAGCAGTACTTC
CASTERGQRSYEQYF
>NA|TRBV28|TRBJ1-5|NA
TGTGCCAGCACCTCCTGGACAGAAAATCAGCCCCAGCATTTT
CASTSWTENQPQHF
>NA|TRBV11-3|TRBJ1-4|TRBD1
TGTGCCAGCAGCCTTATAACAGGGGCGGGAATTGAAAAACTGTTTTTT
CASSLITGAGIEKLFF
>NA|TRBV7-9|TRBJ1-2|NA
TGTGCCAGCGGAGGGAGTGGGTATGGCTACACCTTC
CASGGSGYGYTF
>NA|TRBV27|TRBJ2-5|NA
TGTGCCAGCGCTGATGCCGGTCAAGAGACCCAGTACTTC
CASADAGQETQYF
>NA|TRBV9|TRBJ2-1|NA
TGTGCCAGCAGCGTAGGTCCAGGGGCGTACAATGAGCAGTTCTTC
CASSVGPGAYNEQFF
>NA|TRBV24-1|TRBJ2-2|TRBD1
TGTGCCACCAGTGATCGCGCCGGGACAGTAAACACCGGGGAGCTGTTTTTT
CATSDRAGTVNTGELFF
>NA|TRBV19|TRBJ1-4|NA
TGTGCCAGCCGGGGACGGGGGGGTGCAACTAATGAAAAACTGTTTTTT
CASRGRGGATNEKLFF
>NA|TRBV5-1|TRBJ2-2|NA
TGCGCCAGCAGCTTGGCTCGGAGAGCCACCGGGGAGCTGTTTTTT
CASSLARRATGELFF
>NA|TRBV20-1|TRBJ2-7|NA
TGCAGTGCTAGGGGGGTTTACGAGCAGTACTTC
CSARGVYEQYF
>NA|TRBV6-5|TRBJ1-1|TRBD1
TGTGCCAGCAGTTACTCGGAGGGGGCGGATGAAGCTTTCTTT
CASSYSEGADEAFF
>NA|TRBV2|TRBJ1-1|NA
TGTGCCAGCCGGGTCAAAGGGTCGTACACTGAAGTTTTCTTT
CASRVKGSYTEVFF
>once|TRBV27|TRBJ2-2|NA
TGTGCCAGCAGATATGGACCGAACACCGGGGAGCTGTTTTTT
CASRYGPNTGELFF
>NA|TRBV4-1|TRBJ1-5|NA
TGCGCCAGCAGCCAAGATAACCCTTATAGCAATCAGCCCCAGCATTTT
CASSQDNPYSNQPQHF
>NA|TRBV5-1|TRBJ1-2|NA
TGCGCCAGCAGCTTGGAGGCAGGGGTGAACTATGGCTACACCTTC
CASSLEAGVNYGYTF
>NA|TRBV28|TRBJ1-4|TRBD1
TGTGCCAGCAGCCTAGGGGACAGGGGTAGTGAAAAACTGTTTTTT
CASSLGDRGSEKLFF
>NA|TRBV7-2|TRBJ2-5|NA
TGTGCCAGCAGCGGACTGGGTACCAAAGAGACCCAGTACTTC
CASSGLGTKETQYF
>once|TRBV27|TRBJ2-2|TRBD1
TGTGCCAGCAGGAAGGGGGCCACCACCGGGGAGCTGTTTTTT
CASRKGATTGELFF
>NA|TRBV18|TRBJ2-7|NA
TGTGCCAGCTCACCAGCCAGGGGATCCTACGAGCAGTACTTC
CASSPARGSYEQYF
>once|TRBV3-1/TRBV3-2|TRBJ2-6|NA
TGTGCCAGCAGCCTAGTGGTTATATCCTCTGGGGCCAACGTCCTGACTTTC
CASSLVVISSGANVLTF
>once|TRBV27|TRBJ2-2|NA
TGTGCCAGCAGTTTATCTCTCGGGGGCACCGGGGAGCTGTTTTTT
CASSLSLGGTGELFF
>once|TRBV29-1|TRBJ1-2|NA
TGCAGCGTTGCCGGCAGAGCAGGCTATGGCTACACCTTC
CSVAGRAGYGYTF
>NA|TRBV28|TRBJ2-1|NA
TGTGCCAGCAGTTTACGCCGACAGGCTAGGTATGAGCAGTTCTTC
CASSLRRQARYEQFF
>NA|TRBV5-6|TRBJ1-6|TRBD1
TGTGCCAGCAGCTTGGATACAGGGGCGAATTCACCCCTCCACTTT
CASSLDTGANSPLHF
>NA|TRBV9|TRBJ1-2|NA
TGTGCCAGCAGCGCCGACCTACAGGGCCCCTATGGCTACACCTTC
CASSADLQGPYGYTF
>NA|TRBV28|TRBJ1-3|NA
TGTGCCAGCAGTCCTATGGTCCCACTTGACTCTGGAAACACCATATATTTT
CASSPMVPLDSGNTIYF
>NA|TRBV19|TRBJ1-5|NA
TGTGCCAGTAGTATAGTGGCCGACGAAGATCAGCCCCAGCATTTT
CASSIVADEDQPQHF
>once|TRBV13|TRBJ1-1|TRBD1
TGTGCCAGCAGCTTAAAGAGGGCAGGGGGGGTGGTGAACACTGAAGCTTTCTTT
CASSLKRAGGVVNTEAFF
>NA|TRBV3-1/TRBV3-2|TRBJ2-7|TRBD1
TGTGCCAGCAGCCACGAGACAGGGACCCCCTACGAGCAGTACTTC
CASSHETGTPYEQYF
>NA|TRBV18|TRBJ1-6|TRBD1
TGTGCCAGCTCACCAAATCCGGGACAGGGGAGGACACCCCTCCACTTT
CASSPNPGQGRTPLHF
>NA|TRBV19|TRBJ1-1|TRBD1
TGTGCCAGTAGTTTCCGGACAGGGCTGAACACTGAAGCTTTCTTT
CASSFRTGLNTEAFF
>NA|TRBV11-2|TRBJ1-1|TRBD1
TGTGCCAGCAGCTTCCATACAGGGGGCTTAGACACTGAAGCTTTCTTT
CASSFHTGGLDTEAFF
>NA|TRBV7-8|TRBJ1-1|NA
TGTGCCAGCGGAAGGAGCAAATTGAACACTGAAGCTTTCTTT
CASGRSKLNTEAFF
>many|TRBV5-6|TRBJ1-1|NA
TGTGCCAGCAGCTTGAGAGGAATAAACACTGAAGCTTTCTTT
CASSLRGINTEAFF
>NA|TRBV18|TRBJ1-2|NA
TGTGCCAGCTCACCACCCTCGCTACCTAGCTATGGCTACACCTTC
CASSPPSLPSYGYTF
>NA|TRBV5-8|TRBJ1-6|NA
TGTGCCAGCAGCTGGACCTTCACGGGCGGGAATTCACCCCTCCACTTT
CASSWTFTGGNSPLHF
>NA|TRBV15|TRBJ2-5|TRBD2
TGTGCCACCAGCAGAGGACTCCCCCCGGGAGGGGGAGAGACCCAGTACTTC
CATSRGLPPGGGETQYF
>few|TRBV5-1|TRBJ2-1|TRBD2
TGCGCCAGCAGCGAACCGCGCGGGGGTCAGTTCTTC
CASSEPRGGQFF
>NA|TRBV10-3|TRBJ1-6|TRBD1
TGTGCCATCAGTGAGGGAACAGGGGCAAGTGAAGCCCTCCACTTT
CAISEGTGASEALHF
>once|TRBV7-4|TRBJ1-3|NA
TGTGCCAGCCCCCCCATATACGCCCCTCCGAACACCATATATTTT
CASPPIYAPPNTIYF
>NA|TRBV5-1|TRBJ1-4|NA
TGCGCCAGCAGCCCCCGACACGGGGGCGGTGAAAAACTGTTTTTT
CASSPRHGGGEKLFF
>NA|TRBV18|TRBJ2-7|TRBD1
TGTGCCAGCTCACCCCCCGGGACAGGGGGCCTTTACGAGCAGTACTTC
CASSPPGTGGLYEQYF
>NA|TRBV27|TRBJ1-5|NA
TGTGCCAGCAGGACGACAGGATTTCATCAGCCCCAGCATTTT
CASRTTGFHQPQHF
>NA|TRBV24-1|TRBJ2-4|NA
TGTGCCACCAGTGATTTATTAACTGGGGACATTCAGTACTTC
CATSDLLTGDIQYF
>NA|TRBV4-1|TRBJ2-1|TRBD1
TGCGCCAGCAGCCAAGTATTGGGACAGGGCTGGAATGAGCAGTTCTTC
CASSQVLGQGWNEQFF